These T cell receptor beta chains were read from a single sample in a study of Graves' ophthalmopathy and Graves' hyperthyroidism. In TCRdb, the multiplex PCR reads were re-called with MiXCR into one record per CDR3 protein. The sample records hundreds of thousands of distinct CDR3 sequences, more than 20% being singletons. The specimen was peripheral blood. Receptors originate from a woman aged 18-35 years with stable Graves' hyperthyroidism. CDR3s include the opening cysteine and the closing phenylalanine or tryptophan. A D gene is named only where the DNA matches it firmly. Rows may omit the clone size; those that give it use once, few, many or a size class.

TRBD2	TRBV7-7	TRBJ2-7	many	TGTGCTAGCAGCTCAAAGCCGGGACTAGCGGGATTTCACGAGCAGTACTTC	CASSSKPGLAGFHEQYF
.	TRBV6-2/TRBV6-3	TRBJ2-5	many	TGTGCCAGCAGTTTGGGAAATCAAGAGACCCAGTACTTC	CASSLGNQETQYF
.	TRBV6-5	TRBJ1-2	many	TGTGCCAGCAGCTCTCAGGGCGTTATCACGTATGGCTACACCTTC	CASSSQGVITYGYTF
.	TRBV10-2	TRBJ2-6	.	TGCGCCAGCAGTGCCCTCCGACCTGGGACGTTTATCTCTGGGGCCAACGTCCTGACTTTC	CASSALRPGTFISGANVLTF
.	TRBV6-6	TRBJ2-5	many	TGTGCCAGCATCCCCAGGTGGCTAGGGTCCACGGAGACCCAGTACTTC	CASIPRWLGSTETQYF
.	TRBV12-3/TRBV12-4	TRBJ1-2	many	TGTGCCAGCAGTTTATCCGGCCCCTATGGCTACACCTTC	CASSLSGPYGYTF
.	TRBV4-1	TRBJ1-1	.	TGCGCCAGCAGCCAAGCCGTTTTTCTGAACACTGAAGTTTTCTTT	CASSQAVFLNTEVFF
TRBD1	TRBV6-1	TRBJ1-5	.	TGTGCCAGCGAACATGACAGGGTCTGGAATCAGCCCCAGCATTTT	CASEHDRVWNQPQHF
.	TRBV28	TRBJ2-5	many	TGTGCCAGCAGTTTGGAAAAGACCCAGTACTTC	CASSLEKTQYF
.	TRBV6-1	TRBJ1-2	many	TGTGCCAGCAGTGAATCGGAGGTTGGCTATGGCTACACCTTC	CASSESEVGYGYTF
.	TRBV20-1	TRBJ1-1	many	TGCAGTGCTAGAGACCTGATGGAATCGTACACTGAAGCTTTCTTT	CSARDLMESYTEAFF
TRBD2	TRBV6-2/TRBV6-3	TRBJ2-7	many	TGTGCCAGCAGTTATGGGGTAGCGGGAGAGCAGTACTTC	CASSYGVAGEQYF
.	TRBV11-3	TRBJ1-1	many	TGTGCCAGCAGCTTATGGAGGGCGAGCGGTAGGACTGAAGCTTTCTTT	CASSLWRASGRTEAFF
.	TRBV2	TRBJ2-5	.	TGTGCCAGCAGTTACACCGGGGAGGGGGCAGAGACCCAGTACTTC	CASSYTGEGAETQYF
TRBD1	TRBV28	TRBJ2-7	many	TGTGCCAGCACCGGACAGGCAATCTACGAGCAGTACTTC	CASTGQAIYEQYF
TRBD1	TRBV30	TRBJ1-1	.	TGTGCCTGGAGTGCCCCGGACAGGGTTTGGGCTTTCTTT	CAWSAPDRVWAFF
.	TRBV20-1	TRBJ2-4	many	TGCAGTGCTAAGTTTAGCGGAAAAAACATTCAGTACTTC	CSAKFSGKNIQYF
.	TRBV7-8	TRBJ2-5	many	TGTGCCAGCAGCGAGACGTCGAGCGTCCAAGAGACCCAGTACTTC	CASSETSSVQETQYF
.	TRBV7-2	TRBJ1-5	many	TGTGCCAGCAGCTTAACCGGGAACCCAGATCAGCCCCAGCATTTT	CASSLTGNPDQPQHF
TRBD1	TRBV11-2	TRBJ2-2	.	TGTGCCAGCAGCTTAGTAGGGGGCCCCGCCGGCACCGGGGAGCTGTTTTTT	CASSLVGGPAGTGELFF
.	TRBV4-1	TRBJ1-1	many	TGCGCCAGCAGCCAGCTTTGGGGGGCGATCACTGAAGCTTTCTTT	CASSQLWGAITEAFF
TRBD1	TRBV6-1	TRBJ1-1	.	TGTGCCAGCACGACACAGGGGTTGAACACTGAAGCTTTCTTT	CASTTQGLNTEAFF
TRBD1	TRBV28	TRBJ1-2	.	TGTGCCAGCAGTTTATACGCTACAGGGGGCGCTATTTATGGCTACACCTTC	CASSLYATGGAIYGYTF
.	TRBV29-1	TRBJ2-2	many	TGCAGCGCCACAACTCCAAGCGGGACAGGAAACACCGGGGAGCTGTTTTTT	CSATTPSGTGNTGELFF
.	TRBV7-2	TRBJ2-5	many	TGTGCCAGCAGCTTATACGGGGACCAAGAGACCAAGTACTTC	CASSLYGDQETKYF
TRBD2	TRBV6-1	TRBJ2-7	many	TGTGCCAGCAGAGACGAAAAGACTAGCGGAGGCTACGAGCAGTACTTC	CASRDEKTSGGYEQYF